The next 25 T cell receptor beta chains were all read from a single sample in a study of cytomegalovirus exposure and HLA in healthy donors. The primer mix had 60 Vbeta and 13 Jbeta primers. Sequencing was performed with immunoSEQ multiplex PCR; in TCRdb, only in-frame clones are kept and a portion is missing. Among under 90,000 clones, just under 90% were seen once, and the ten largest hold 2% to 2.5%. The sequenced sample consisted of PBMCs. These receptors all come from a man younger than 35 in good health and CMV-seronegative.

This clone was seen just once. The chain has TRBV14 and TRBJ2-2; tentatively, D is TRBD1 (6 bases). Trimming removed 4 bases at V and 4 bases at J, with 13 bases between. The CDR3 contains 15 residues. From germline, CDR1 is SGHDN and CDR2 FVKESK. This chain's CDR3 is CASSRDKGITGELFF. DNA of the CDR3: TGTGCCAGCAGCCGGGACAAGGGGATCACCGGGGAGCTGTTTTTT.

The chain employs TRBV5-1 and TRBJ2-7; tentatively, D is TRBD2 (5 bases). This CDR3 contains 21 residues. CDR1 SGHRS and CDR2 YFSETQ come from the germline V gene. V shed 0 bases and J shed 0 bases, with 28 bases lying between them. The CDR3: CASSLGGLRAAPDPRSYEQYF. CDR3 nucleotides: TGCGCCAGCAGCTTGGGAGGGCTGCGGGCGGCCCCCGATCCTCGCTCCTACGAGCAGTACTTC.

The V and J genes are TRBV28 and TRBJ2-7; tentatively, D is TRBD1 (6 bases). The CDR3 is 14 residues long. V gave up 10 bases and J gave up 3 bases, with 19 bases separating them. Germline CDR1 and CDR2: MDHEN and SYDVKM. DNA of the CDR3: TGTGCCACCCTATCCCGGACAGATTACTACGAGCAGTACTTC. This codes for CATLSRTDYYEQYF. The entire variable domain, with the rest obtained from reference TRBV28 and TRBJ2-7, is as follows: DVKVTQSSRYLVKRTGEKVFLECVQDMDHENMFWYRQDPGLGLRLIYFSYDVKMKEKGDIPEGYSVSREKKERFSLILESASTNQTSMYLCATLSRTDYYEQYFGPGTRLTVT.

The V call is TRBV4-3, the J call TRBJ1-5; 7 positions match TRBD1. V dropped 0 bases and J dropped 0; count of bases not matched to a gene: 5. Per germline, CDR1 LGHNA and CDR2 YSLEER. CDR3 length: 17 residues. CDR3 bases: TGCGCCAGCAGCCAAGAGAGGACAGGTGATAGCAATCAGCCCCAGCATTTT. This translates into CASSQERTGDSNQPQHF.

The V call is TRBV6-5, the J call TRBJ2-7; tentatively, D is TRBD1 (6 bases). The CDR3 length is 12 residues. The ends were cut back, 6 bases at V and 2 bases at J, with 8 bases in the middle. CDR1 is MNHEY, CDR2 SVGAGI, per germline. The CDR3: CASSDRTYEQYF. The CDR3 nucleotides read TGTGCCAGCAGCGACAGGACCTACGAGCAGTACTTC.

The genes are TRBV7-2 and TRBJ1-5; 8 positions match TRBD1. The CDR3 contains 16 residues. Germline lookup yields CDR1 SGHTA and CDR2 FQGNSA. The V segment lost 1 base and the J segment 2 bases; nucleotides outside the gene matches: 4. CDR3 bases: TGTGCCAGCAGCTTAGGGCAGGGGGCAGGCAATCAGCCCCAGCATTTT. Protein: CASSLGQGAGNQPQHF.

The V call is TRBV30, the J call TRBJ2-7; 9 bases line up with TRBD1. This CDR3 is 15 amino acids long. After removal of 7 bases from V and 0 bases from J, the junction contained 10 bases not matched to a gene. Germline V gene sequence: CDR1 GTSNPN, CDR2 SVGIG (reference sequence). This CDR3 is CASHHLTGGSYEQYF. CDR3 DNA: TGTGCCTCCCACCACTTGACAGGGGGCTCCTACGAGCAGTACTTC.

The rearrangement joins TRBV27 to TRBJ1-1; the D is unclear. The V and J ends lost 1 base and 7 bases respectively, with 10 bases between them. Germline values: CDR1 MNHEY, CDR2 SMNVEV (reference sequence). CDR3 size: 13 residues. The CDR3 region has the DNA TGTGCCAGCAGTTTATATAATACTGGTGAAGCTTTCTTT. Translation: CASSLYNTGEAFF.

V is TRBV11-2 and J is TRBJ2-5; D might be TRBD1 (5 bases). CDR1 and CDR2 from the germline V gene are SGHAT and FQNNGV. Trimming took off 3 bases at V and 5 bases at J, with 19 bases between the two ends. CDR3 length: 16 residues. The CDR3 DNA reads TGTGCCAGCAGCTTCTCTGAGGACATCCGGTTGGAGACCCAGTACTTC. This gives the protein CASSFSEDIRLETQYF.

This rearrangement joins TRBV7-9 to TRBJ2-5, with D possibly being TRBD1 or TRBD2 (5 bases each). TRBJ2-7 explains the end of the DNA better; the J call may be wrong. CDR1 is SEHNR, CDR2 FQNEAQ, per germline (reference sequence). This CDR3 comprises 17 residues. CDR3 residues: CASSPGARRDPDYEQYF. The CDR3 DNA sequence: TGTGCCAGCAGCCCCGGGGCAAGGAGAGACCCGGACTACGAGCAGTACTTC.

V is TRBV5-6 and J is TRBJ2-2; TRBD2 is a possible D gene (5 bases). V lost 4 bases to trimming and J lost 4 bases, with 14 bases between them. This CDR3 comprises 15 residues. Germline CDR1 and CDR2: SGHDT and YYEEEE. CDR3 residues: CASSPEALGTGELFF. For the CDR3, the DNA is TGTGCCAGCAGCCCGGAGGCCCTAGGCACCGGGGAGCTGTTTTTT.

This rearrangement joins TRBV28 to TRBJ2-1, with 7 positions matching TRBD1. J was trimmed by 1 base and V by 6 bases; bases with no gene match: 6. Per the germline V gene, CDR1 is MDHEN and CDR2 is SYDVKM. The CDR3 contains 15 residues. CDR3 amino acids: CASSYRGGSYNEQFF. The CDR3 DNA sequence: TGTGCCAGCAGCTACAGGGGTGGATCCTACAATGAGCAGTTCTTC.

CDR3 region: CASSRAGGLGDEQFF. In nucleotides, the CDR3 is TGTGCCAGCAGCAGAGCGGGAGGGCTGGGGGATGAGCAGTTCTTC. The chain recombines TRBV7-3 with TRBJ2-1; 10 bases align to TRBD2. The germline V gene encodes CDR1 SGHTA and CDR2 FQGTGA. V shed 5 bases, J shed 8 bases, and the junction held 9 bases outside the gene matches. This CDR3 contains 15 residues.

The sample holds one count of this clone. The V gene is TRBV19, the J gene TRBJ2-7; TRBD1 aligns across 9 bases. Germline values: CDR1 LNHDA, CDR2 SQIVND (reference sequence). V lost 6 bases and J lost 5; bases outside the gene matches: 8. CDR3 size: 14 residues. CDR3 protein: CASRSGQGPHEQYF. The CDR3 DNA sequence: TGTGCCAGTAGATCGGGACAGGGCCCCCACGAGCAGTACTTC.

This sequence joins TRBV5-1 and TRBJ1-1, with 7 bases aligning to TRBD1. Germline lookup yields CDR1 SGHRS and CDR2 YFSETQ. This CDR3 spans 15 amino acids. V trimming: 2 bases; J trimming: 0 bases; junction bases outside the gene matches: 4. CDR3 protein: CASSFTGTVNTEAFF. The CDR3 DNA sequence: TGCGCCAGCAGCTTTACTGGGACAGTGAACACTGAAGCTTTCTTT.

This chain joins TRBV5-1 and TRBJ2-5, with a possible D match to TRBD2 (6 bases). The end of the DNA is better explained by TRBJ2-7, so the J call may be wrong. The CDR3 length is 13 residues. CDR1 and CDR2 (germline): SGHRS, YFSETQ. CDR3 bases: TGCGCCAGCAGCTTGGATTCGGGGGTCGAGCAGTACTTC. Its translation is CASSLDSGVEQYF.

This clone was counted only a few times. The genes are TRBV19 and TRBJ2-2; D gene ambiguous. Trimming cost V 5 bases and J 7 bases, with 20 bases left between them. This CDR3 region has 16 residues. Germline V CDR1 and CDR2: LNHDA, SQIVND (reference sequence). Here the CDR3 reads CASSQLTTVPRGELFF. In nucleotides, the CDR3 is TGTGCCAGTAGTCAACTCACCACAGTCCCCCGCGGGGAGCTGTTTTTT.

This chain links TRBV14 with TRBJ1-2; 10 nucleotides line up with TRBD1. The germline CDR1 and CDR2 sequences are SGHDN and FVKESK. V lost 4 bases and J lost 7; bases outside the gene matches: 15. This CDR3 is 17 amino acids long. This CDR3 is CASSPRDRGESGGGYTF. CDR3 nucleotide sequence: TGTGCCAGCAGCCCCCGGGACAGGGGAGAGTCGGGAGGTGGCTACACCTTC.

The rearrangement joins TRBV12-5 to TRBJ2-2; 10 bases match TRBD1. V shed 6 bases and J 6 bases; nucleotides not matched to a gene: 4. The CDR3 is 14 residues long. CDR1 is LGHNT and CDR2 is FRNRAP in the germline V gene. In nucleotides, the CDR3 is TGTGCTAGTGGCCCGGGACAGGGGTCCGGGGAGCTGTTTTTT. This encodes CASGPGQGSGELFF.

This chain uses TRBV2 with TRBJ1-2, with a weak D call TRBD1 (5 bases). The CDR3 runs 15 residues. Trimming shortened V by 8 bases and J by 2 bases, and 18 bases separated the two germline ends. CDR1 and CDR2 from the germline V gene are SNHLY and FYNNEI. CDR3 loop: CASSGRPGGNYGYTF. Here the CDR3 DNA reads TGTGCCAGCTCCGGCCGGCCGGGGGGGAACTATGGCTACACCTTC.

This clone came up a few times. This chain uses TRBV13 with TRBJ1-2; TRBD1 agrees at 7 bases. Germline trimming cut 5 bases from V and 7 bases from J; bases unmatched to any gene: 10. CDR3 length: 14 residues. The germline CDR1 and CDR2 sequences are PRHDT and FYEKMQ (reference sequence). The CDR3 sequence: CASSVDRETGGYTF. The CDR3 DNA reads TGTGCCAGCAGCGTAGACAGGGAGACGGGTGGCTACACCTTC.

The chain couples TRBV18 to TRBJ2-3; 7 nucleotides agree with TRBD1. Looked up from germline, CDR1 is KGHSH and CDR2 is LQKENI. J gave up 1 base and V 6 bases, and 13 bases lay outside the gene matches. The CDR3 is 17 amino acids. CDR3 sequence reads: CASSLVGRDSRTDTQYF. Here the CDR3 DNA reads TGTGCCAGCTCCCTGGTTGGCCGGGACAGTCGCACAGATACGCAGTATTTT.

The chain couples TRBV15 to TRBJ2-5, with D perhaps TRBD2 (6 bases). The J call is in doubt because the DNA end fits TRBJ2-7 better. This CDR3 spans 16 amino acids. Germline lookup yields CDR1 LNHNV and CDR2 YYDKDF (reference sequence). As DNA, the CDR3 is TGTGCCACCAGCAGAGGGGGTTCCGGGACTGGGTACGAGCAGTACTTC. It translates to CATSRGGSGTGYEQYF.

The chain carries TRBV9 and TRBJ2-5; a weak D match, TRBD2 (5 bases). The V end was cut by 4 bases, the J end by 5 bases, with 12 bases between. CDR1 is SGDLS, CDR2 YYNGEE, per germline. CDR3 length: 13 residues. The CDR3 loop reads CASSLRGQETQYF. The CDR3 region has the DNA TGTGCCAGCAGCCTCAGAGGGCAGGAGACCCAGTACTTC.

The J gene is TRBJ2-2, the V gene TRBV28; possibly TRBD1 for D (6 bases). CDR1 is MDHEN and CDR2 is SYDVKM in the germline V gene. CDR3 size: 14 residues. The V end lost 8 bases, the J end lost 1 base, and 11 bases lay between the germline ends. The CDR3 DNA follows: TGTGCCAGCGGTCCGACAGGGAACACCGGGGAGCTGTTTTTT. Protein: CASGPTGNTGELFF.